This paragraph covers one TCR beta chain sequence. The antigen is undetermined. The data stem from a study of cytomegalovirus exposure and HLA in healthy donors. Turning to the study itself: Of some 400 genotyped donors, 81% grouped in the Caucasian-associated ancestry cluster.

Researchers ran the PCR with 60 Vbeta and 13 Jbeta primers. The repertoire was sequenced with immunoSEQ multiplex PCR; TCRdb's copy has only in-frame clones and lacks some. The record lists 80,000 to 100,000 clones, of which the ten most abundant hold 15% to 19%. Germline CDR1 and CDR2: MDHEN and SYDVKM. This CDR3 has 13 residues. V lost 3 bases and J lost 6; bases outside the gene matches: 1. Study observations and caveats: Productive rates of about 90% or about 30% were seen for most TCR beta V segments in an earlier analysis. One variant, a missense change in DCLRE1C, was linked in a later analysis to TCR beta V- and J-gene trimming. There were around 160 TCR beta chains listed as cytomegalovirus-associated.

This clonotype was sampled from a man in his fifties in good health and CMV-seropositive. This chain joins TRBV28 and TRBJ1-2, with 10 bases aligning to TRBD1. The material sequenced was PBMCs. The CDR3 DNA reads TGTGCCAGCAGTTTGGGGACAGGGGATGGCTACACCTTC. It is translated as CASSLGTGDGYTF.